The entry below describes one T cell receptor (beta chain). The antigen remains undetermined. These data originate in a study of OX40 agonist ivuxolimab in advanced cancers. Study summary: Partial responses, seen in three patients, involved one hepatocellular carcinoma and two cutaneous melanomas.

The CDR3 totals 15 residues. V was clipped by 2 bases and J by 7 bases, with 18 bases between them. Germline V CDR1 and CDR2: SGHVS, FQNEAQ. Assay used: immunoSEQ multiplex PCR; TCRdb lists only in-frame clones, some missing. The sample lists approximately 100,000 clones; about 91% were seen once. Findings and limits, study-wide: CD8+ T cells (on average) carried more expanded clones than CD4+ T cells.

V usage is TRBV7-8 and J usage is TRBJ2-7; D remains ambiguous. The source material was CD4+ or CD8+ T cells sorted from blood, sampled in a trial of the OX40 agonist ivuxolimab. The TCR sequence derives from an adult with an advanced solid tumor such as melanoma, head and neck, liver or kidney cancer. The DNA of the CDR3 is TGTGCCAGCAGCTTAAATGCCCGACCAGTTGCGGAGCAGTACTTC. Translated: CASSLNARPVAEQYF.